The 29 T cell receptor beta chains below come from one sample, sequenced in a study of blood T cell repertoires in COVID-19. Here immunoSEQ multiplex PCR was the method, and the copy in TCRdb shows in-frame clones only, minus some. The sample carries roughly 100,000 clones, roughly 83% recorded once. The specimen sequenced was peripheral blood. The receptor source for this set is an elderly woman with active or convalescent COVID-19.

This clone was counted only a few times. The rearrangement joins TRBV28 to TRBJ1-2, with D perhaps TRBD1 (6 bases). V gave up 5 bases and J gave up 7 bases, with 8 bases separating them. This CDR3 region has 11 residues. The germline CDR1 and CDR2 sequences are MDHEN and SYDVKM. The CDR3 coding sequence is TGTGCCAGCAGTATACAGGGTGGCTACACCTTC. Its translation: CASSIQGGYTF.

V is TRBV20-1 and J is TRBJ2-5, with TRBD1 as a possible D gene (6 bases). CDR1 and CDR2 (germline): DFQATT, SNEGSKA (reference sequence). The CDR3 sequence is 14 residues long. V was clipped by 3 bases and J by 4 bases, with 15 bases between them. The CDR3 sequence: CSASPQGKGETQYF. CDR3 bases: TGCAGTGCTAGTCCTCAGGGGAAGGGAGAGACCCAGTACTTC.

The DNA for the CDR3 is TGTGCCAGCAGTCAGGGGGCGCGTACTGAAGCTTTCTTT. Translation: CASSQGARTEAFF. V is TRBV7-2 and J is TRBJ1-1, with 8 positions matching TRBD1. V lost 6 bases and J lost 5; bases outside the gene matches: 5. The germline V gene encodes CDR1 SGHTA and CDR2 FQGNSA. The CDR3 extends over 13 amino acids.

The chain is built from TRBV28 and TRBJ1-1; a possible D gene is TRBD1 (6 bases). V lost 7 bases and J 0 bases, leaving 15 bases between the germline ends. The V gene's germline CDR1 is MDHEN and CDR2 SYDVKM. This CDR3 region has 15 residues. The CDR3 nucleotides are TGTGCCAGCAACCCCACAGGGAGAGTGAACACTGAAGCTTTCTTT. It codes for CASNPTGRVNTEAFF.

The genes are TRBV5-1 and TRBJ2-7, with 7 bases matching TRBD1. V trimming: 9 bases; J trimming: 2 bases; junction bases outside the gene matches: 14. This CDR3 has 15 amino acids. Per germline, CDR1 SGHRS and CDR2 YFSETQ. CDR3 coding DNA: TGCGCCACCTCGGCAGCGACAGGGCCGACCTACGAGCAGTACTTC. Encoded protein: CATSAATGPTYEQYF.

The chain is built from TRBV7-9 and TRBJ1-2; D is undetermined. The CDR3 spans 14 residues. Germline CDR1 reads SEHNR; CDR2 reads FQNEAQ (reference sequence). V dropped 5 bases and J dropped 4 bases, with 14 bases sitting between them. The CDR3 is CASSARENPYGYTF. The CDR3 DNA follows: TGTGCCAGCAGCGCCCGGGAGAACCCCTATGGCTACACCTTC.

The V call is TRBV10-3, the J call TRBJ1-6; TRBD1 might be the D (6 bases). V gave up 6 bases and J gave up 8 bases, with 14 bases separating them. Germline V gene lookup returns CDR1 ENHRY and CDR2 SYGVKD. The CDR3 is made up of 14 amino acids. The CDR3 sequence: CAISLAPGDSPLHF. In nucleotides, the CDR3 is TGTGCCATCAGCCTCGCCCCAGGGGATTCACCCCTCCACTTT.

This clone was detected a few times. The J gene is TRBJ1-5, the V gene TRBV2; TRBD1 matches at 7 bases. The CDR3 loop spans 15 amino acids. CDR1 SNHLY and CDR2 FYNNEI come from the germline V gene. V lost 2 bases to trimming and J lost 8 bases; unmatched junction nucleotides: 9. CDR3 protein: CASSEQGVSEEPQHF. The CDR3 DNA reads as TGTGCCAGCAGTGAACAGGGGGTGAGCGAAGAGCCCCAGCATTTT.

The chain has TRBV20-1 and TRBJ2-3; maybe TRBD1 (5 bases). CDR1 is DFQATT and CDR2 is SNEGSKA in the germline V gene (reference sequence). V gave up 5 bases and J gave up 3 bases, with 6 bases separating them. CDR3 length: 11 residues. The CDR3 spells CSAGATDTQYF. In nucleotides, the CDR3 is TGCAGTGCTGGGGCAACAGATACGCAGTATTTT.

The CDR3 nucleotides read TGTGCCAGCAGCTTAGAGGCAGGGAACACTGAAGCTTTCTTT. Its protein product is CASSLEAGNTEAFF. The chain joins TRBV7-2 to TRBJ1-1; D gene ambiguous. Trimming cost V 1 base and J 1 base, with 7 bases left between them. Germline V gene sequence: CDR1 SGHTA, CDR2 FQGNSA. The CDR3 is made up of 14 amino acids.

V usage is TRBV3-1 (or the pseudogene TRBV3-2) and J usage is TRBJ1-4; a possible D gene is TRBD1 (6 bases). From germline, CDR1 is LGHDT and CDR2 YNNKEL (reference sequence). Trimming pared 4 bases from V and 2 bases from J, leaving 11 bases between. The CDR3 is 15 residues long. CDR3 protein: CASSRSGQTNEKLFF. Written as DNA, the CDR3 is TGTGCCAGCAGCCGGTCTGGACAGACTAATGAAAAACTGTTTTTT.

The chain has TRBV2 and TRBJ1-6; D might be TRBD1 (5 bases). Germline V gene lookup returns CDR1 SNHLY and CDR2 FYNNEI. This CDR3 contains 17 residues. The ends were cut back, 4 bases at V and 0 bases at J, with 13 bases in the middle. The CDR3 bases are TGTGCCAGCAGTGTCCCCAGGGTTGGCTCCTATAATTCACCCCTCCACTTT. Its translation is CASSVPRVGSYNSPLHF.

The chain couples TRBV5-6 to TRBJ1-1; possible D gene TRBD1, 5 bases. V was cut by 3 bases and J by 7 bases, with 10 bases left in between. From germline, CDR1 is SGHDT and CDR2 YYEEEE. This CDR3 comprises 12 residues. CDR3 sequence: CASSWGVGEAFF. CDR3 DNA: TGTGCCAGCAGCTGGGGGGTTGGTGAAGCTTTCTTT.

CDR3 region: CASSYAVSGGGYEQYF. In DNA form, the CDR3 reads TGTGCCAGCAGTTACGCCGTCTCGGGAGGGGGCTACGAGCAGTACTTC. The chain couples TRBV6-5 to TRBJ2-7; 8 nucleotides line up with TRBD2. J was trimmed by 3 bases and V by 2 bases; bases with no gene match: 9. Germline lookup yields CDR1 MNHEY and CDR2 SVGAGI. This CDR3 comprises 16 residues.

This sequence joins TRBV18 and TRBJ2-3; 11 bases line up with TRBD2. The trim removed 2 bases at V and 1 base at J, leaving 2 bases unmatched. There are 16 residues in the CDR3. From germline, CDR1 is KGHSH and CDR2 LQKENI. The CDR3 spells CASSPVLAGGTDTQYF. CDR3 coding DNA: TGTGCCAGCTCACCAGTACTAGCGGGGGGCACAGATACGCAGTATTTT. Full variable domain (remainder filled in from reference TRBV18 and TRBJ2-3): NAGVMQNPRHLVRRRGQEARLRCSPMKGHSHVYWYRQLPEEGLKFMVYLQKENIIDESGMPKERFSAEFPKEGPSILRIQQVVRGDSAAYFCASSPVLAGGTDTQYFGPGTRLTVL.

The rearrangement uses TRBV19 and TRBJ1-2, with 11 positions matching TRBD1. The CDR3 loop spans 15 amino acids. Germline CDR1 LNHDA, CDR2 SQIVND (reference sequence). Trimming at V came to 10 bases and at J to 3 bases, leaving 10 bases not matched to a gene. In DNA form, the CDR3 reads TGTGCCATACAGGACAGGGGGCGGAAGGACTATGGCTACACCTTC. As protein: CAIQDRGRKDYGYTF. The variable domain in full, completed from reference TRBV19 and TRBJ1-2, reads DGGITQSPKYLFRKEGQNVTLSCEQNLNHDAMYWYRQDPGQGLRLIYYSQIVNDFQKGDIAEGYSVSREKKESFPLTVTSAQKNPTAFYLCAIQDRGRKDYGYTFGSGTRLTVV.

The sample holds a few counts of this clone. The CDR3 nucleotides are TGTGCCAGCAGCACTTACTACGCAGGGGGGGCCAACGTCCTGACTTTC. Translated, it gives CASSTYYAGGANVLTF. The genes are TRBV27 and TRBJ2-6, with D possibly TRBD1 on 5 matching bases. Looked up from germline, CDR1 is MNHEY and CDR2 is SMNVEV (reference sequence). V gave up 6 bases and J gave up 4 bases, with 16 bases separating them. This CDR3 region has 16 residues. The whole variable domain, remainder taken from reference TRBV27 and TRBJ2-6, is EAQVTQNPRYLITVTGKKLTVTCSQNMNHEYMSWYRQDPGLGLRQIYYSMNVEVTDKGDVPEGYKVSRKEKRNFPLILESPSPNQTSLYFCASSTYYAGGANVLTFGAGSRLTVL.

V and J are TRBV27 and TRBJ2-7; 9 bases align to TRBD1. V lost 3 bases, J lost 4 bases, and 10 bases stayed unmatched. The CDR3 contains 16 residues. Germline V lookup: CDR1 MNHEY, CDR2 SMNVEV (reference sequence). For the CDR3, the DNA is TGTGCCAGCAGTTTGTTCTCCGACAGGGGGGCGTACGAGCAGTACTTC. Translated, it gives CASSLFSDRGAYEQYF.

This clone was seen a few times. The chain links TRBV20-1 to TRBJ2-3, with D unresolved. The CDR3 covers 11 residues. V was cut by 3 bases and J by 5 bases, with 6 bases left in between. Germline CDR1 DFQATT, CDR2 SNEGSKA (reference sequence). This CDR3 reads CSASLGDTQYF. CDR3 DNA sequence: TGCAGTGCTAGCCTAGGAGATACGCAGTATTTT.

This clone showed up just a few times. As DNA, the CDR3 is TGCGCCAGCAGCCAAGTTGGCGGGACAGATAATCAGCCCCAGCATTTT. As protein: CASSQVGGTDNQPQHF. The rearrangement joins TRBV4-1 to TRBJ1-5, with 7 nucleotides matching TRBD1. Losses at the gene ends were 1 base for V and 4 bases for J; bases not matched to a gene: 7. CDR3 length: 16 amino acids. Germline CDR1 is MGHRA and CDR2 is YSYEKL.

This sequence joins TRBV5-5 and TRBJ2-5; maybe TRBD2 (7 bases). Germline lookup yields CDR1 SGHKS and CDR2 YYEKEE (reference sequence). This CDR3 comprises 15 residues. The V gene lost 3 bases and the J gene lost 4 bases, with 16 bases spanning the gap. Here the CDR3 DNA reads TGTGCCAGCAGCTCCCCGGGGGGCGGGGGAGAGACCCAGTACTTC. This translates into CASSSPGGGGETQYF.

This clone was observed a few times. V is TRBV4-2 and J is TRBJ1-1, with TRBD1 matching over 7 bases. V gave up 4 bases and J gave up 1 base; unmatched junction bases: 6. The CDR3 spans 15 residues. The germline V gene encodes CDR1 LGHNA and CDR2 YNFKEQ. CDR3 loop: CASSPGTAKNTEAFF. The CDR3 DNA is TGTGCCAGCAGCCCGGGGACAGCTAAGAACACTGAAGCTTTCTTT.

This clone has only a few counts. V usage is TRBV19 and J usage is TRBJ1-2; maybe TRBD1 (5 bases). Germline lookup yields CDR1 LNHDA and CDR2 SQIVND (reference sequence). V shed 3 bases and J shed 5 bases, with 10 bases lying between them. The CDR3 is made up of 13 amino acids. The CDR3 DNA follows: TGTGCCAGTAGTATCGACAGCGAGTATGGCTACACCTTC. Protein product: CASSIDSEYGYTF.

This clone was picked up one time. CDR3 in amino acids: CASSLGTGGNEQFF. In nucleotides, the CDR3 is TGTGCCAGCAGCTTAGGGACAGGGGGCAATGAGCAGTTCTTC. The chain combines TRBV7-9 with TRBJ2-1; 10 bases are a match to TRBD1. The germline CDR1 and CDR2 sequences are SEHNR and FQNEAQ (reference sequence). V shed 1 base and J 6 bases; nucleotides not matched to a gene: 0. This CDR3 contains 14 residues.

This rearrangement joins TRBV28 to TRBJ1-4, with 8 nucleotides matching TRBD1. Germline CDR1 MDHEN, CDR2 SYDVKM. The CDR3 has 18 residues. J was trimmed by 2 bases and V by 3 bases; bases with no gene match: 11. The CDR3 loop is CASSFISGGGQTNEKLFF. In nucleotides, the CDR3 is TGTGCCAGCAGTTTCATCTCAGGGGGCGGTCAGACTAATGAAAAACTGTTTTTT.

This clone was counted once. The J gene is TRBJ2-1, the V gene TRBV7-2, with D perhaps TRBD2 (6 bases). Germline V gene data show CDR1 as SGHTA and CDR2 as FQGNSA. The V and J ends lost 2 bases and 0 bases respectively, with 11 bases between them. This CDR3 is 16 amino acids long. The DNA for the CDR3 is TGTGCCAGCAGCTTATGGGGGGACCCCTCCTACAATGAGCAGTTCTTC. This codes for CASSLWGDPSYNEQFF.

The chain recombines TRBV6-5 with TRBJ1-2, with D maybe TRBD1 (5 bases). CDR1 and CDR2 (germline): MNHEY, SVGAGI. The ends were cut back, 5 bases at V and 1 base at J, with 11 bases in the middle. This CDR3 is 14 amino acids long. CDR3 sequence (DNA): TGTGCCAGCAGTCGTGGCGACAGTAACTATGGCTACACCTTC. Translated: CASSRGDSNYGYTF.

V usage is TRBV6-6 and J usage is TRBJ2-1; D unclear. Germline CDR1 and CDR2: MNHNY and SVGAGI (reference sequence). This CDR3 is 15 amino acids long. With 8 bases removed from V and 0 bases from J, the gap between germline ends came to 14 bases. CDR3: CASQNPWSSYNEQFF. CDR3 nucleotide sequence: TGTGCCAGCCAAAACCCCTGGAGCTCCTACAATGAGCAGTTCTTC.

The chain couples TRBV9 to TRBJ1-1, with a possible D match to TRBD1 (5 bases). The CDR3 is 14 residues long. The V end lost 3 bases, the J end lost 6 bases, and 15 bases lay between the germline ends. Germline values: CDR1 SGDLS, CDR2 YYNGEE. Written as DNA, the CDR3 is TGTGCCAGCAGCGCTAGACCAGGGAAGGCTGAAGCTTTCTTT. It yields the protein CASSARPGKAEAFF.